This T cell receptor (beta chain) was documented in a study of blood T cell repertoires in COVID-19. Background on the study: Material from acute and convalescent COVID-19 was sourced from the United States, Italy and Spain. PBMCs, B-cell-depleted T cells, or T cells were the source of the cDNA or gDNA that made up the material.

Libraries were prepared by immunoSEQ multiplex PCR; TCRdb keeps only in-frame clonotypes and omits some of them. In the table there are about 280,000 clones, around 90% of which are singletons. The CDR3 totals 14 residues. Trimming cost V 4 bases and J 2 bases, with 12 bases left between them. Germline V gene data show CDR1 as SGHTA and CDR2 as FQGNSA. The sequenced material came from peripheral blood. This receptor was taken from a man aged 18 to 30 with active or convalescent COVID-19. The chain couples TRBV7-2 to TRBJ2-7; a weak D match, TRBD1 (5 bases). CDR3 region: CASSSTAGPYEQYF. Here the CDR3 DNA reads TGTGCCAGCAGCTCGACGGCAGGGCCCTACGAGCAGTACTTC.